A selection of T cell receptor beta chains follows, all from one sample in a study of blood T cell repertoires in COVID-19. The method was immunoSEQ multiplex PCR; TCRdb's version includes in-frame clones alone and lacks a portion of them. The top ten clones hold approximately 4% of a sample with a few hundred thousand clones, 85% to 90% of them seen once. Sequencing input: peripheral blood. All receptors derive from a woman aged 40 to 50 with acute or convalescent COVID-19. CDR3s include the opening cysteine and the closing phenylalanine or tryptophan. Each record gives: clone size, V gene, J gene, D gene, CDR3 DNA, CDR3 protein. D genes are given only for firm matches. A row's size may be missing; if present it is once, few, many or a size class.

>.|TRBV7-2|TRBJ1-5|.
TGTGCCAGCAGCTTAAATCGACAGTTTTTTCAGCCCCAGCATTTT
CASSLNRQFFQPQHF
>once|TRBV24-1|TRBJ2-1|.
TGTGCCACCAGTGATTATGGCGGTGAGCAGTTCTTC
CATSDYGGEQFF
>.|TRBV2|TRBJ1-2|.
TGTGCCAGCAGTGTAAAGCTTGCTCCTTCCTATGGCTACACCTTC
CASSVKLAPSYGYTF
>few|TRBV12-3/TRBV12-4|TRBJ1-2|.
TGTGCCAGCAGTACCAGAAACTATGGCTACACCTTC
CASSTRNYGYTF
>.|TRBV7-9|TRBJ2-3|TRBD1
TGTGCCAGCAGCTTTCCCCCGTCGACAGGGGTCACAGATACGCAGTATTTT
CASSFPPSTGVTDTQYF
>.|TRBV19|TRBJ1-4|.
TGTGCCAGTAGTCCACGGTCCCGGAATGAAAAACTGTTTTTT
CASSPRSRNEKLFF
>once|TRBV2|TRBJ2-2|TRBD1
TGTGCCAGCAGTGTCCGAGGGGGCGGTACCGGGGAGCTGTTTTTT
CASSVRGGGTGELFF
>few|TRBV5-1|TRBJ2-1|TRBD1
TGCGCCAGCACGACAGGGATGGGCAATGAGCAGTTCTTC
CASTTGMGNEQFF
>.|TRBV6-5|TRBJ1-4|.
TGTGCCAGCAGTCCAACGGACAGTAAGGGGGAAAAACTGTTTTTT
CASSPTDSKGEKLFF
>.|TRBV29-1|TRBJ1-3|.
TGCAGCGCAGGAGCCTACTCTGGAAACACCATATATTTT
CSAGAYSGNTIYF
>.|TRBV13|TRBJ2-5|.
TGTGCCAGCAGCCCAATCCAAGAGACCCAGTACTTC
CASSPIQETQYF